This T cell receptor (beta chain) was obtained from a study of human T cells and chemical hapten exposure. This CDR3 has 15 residues. The germline gives CDR1 MNHEY, CDR2 SMNVEV (reference sequence). V lost 5 bases and J 1 base, leaving 14 bases between the germline ends. In TCRdb, the RACE reads were re-called with MiXCR into one record per CDR3 protein. The profile shows under 450,000 distinct CDR3 sequences, roughly 5% of them singletons. Specified time point: patch test 1, 2 weeks after DPC sensitization. This sample's treatment: therapeutic diphenylcyclopropenone sensitization with weekly scalp DPC. There are many counts of this clonotype.

The chain combines TRBV27 with TRBJ1-2; no clear D gene. Source: whole blood, taken in connection with sensitization to the hapten diphenylcyclopropenone (DPC). The receptor comes from a woman between 45 and 65 years old with alopecia areata. Some clones in this sample may be carry-over from other donors' samples. CDR3 amino acids: CASSLGAGGNYGYTF. CDR3 coding DNA: TGTGCCAGCAGTCTGGGAGCCGGCGGTAACTATGGCTACACCTTC.